Detailed here is one TCR beta chain. Germline V gives CDR1 MDHEN, CDR2 SYDVKM. The V segment lost 6 bases and the J segment 4 bases; nucleotides outside the gene matches: 8. This CDR3 region has 14 residues. Data came from immunoSEQ multiplex PCR; TCRdb stores just in-frame clones and leaves some out. Among millions of clones listed, 85% to 95% were seen once. This sample is drawn from a study of shared clonotypes between healthy human individuals. From CD4+ cells came CD45RA+ naive and CD45RA-negative memory subsets. The V gene is TRBV28, the J gene TRBJ1-2; 7 positions agree with TRBD1. Sequencing input: naive CD4+ T cells sorted from blood. The subset is: CD45RA+ positively selected. The receptor was derived from a man younger than 35 in good health. The CDR3 DNA reads TGTGCCAGCAGGGCCGGGACAGATGCCTATGGCTACACCTTC. It codes for CASRAGTDAYGYTF.